The 10 T cell receptor beta chains below were found in one sample sequenced in a study of TIL therapy for anti-PD-1-resistant metastatic lung cancer. Documented time point: pre-treatment sample, taken before nivolumab and TIL therapy. This was the immunoSEQ v3 assay. Clones were read by immunoSEQ multiplex PCR, and TCRdb kept only the in-frame ones, dropping some. This table holds tens of thousands of clones, about 70% found once. Sequenced material: blood, taken at baseline. The receptors here all came from a person aged 25 to 79 with non-small cell lung cancer.

This clone was observed a few times. The rearrangement uses TRBV28 and TRBJ1-2, with unresolved D. The CDR3 extends over 13 amino acids. The germline V and J ends were trimmed by 2 bases and 3 bases, with 7 bases remaining between them. In germline, CDR1 is MDHEN, CDR2 SYDVKM. CDR3 sequence reads: CASSLRVDYGYTF. The DNA of the CDR3 is TGTGCCAGCAGTTTAAGGGTTGACTATGGCTACACCTTC.

This chain links TRBV7-2 with TRBJ2-7; D perhaps matches TRBD1 (5 bases). The CDR3 is 13 residues long. V lost 8 bases, J lost 5 bases, and 16 bases lay in between. The germline V gene encodes CDR1 SGHTA and CDR2 FQGNSA. The CDR3 DNA follows: TGTGCCAGCGCCTGGGCAGGGCGAAACGAGCAGTACTTC. This codes for CASAWAGRNEQYF.

The rearrangement links TRBV6-1 to TRBJ1-2; unclear D gene. The V end was cut by 8 bases, the J end by 4 bases, with 11 bases between. The CDR3 contains 12 residues. Germline loops: CDR1 MNHNS, CDR2 SASEGT. As DNA, the CDR3 is TGTGCCAGCGGAGAAGAGTTCTATGGCTACACCTTC. It specifies CASGEEFYGYTF.

The rearrangement uses TRBV10-1 and TRBJ1-4; no definite D call. From germline, CDR1 is WNHNN and CDR2 SYGVQD (reference sequence). V was clipped by 4 bases and J by 7 bases, with 10 bases between them. The CDR3 has 13 residues. The CDR3 nucleotides read TGCGCCAGCAGTGCAGGACCGCTTGAAAAACTGTTTTTT. It is translated as CASSAGPLEKLFF.

This chain connects TRBV28 to TRBJ1-4, with TRBD1 as a possible D gene (5 bases). There are 15 residues in the CDR3. The germline V gene encodes CDR1 MDHEN and CDR2 SYDVKM. V was pared by 3 bases and J by 7 bases, with 15 bases between. The CDR3 sequence: CASSLGPGLIEKLFF. CDR3 nucleotides: TGTGCCAGCAGTTTGGGACCCGGCTTGATTGAAAAACTGTTTTTT.

This chain joins TRBV14 and TRBJ1-1; a weak D match, TRBD1 (5 bases). The CDR3 length is 13 residues. The germline CDR1 and CDR2 sequences are SGHDN and FVKESK. V dropped 4 bases and J dropped 7 bases, with 13 bases sitting between them. The CDR3 sequence: CASSPSPGIEAFF. The CDR3 bases are TGTGCCAGCAGCCCCTCCCCAGGGATTGAAGCTTTCTTT.

This clone was observed a handful of times. V gene TRBV9 combines with J gene TRBJ2-1, with 8 bases matching TRBD1. The CDR3 length is 16 residues. The V segment lost 4 bases and the J segment 0 bases; nucleotides outside the gene matches: 6. Germline lookup yields CDR1 SGDLS and CDR2 YYNGEE. The CDR3, as DNA: TGTGCCAGCAGCCCCCAGGGGGCGAGCTCCTACAATGAGCAGTTCTTC. Translation: CASSPQGASSYNEQFF.

The gene calls are TRBV7-2 and TRBJ1-1; tentative D call: TRBD1 (6 bases). The CDR3 covers 16 residues. The germline gives CDR1 SGHTA, CDR2 FQGNSA. Trimming removed 1 base from V and 1 base from J, with 13 bases in between. The CDR3 coding sequence is TGTGCCAGCAGCTTAGTCGGGGGCGCGGGGAACACTGAAGCTTTCTTT. Protein product: CASSLVGGAGNTEAFF. The complete variable domain, with remaining parts taken from reference TRBV7-2 and TRBJ1-1, reads GAGVSQSPSNKVTEKGKDVELRCDPISGHTALYWYRQSLGQGLEFLIYFQGNSAPDKSGLPSDRFSAERTGGSVSTLTIQRTQQEDSAVYLCASSLVGGAGNTEAFFGQGTRLTVV.

This chain joins TRBV5-4 and TRBJ1-1; D gene unclear. Trimming took 2 bases from V and 0 from J, leaving 8 bases between them. CDR1 is SGHNT, CDR2 YYREEE, per germline (reference sequence). There are 14 residues in the CDR3. This CDR3 reads CASSFWPLNTEAFF. For the CDR3, the DNA is TGTGCCAGCAGCTTTTGGCCCCTGAACACTGAAGCTTTCTTT. Filled out from reference TRBV5-4 and TRBJ1-1, the complete variable domain reads ETGVTQSPTHLIKTRGQQVTLRCSSQSGHNTVSWYQQALGQGPQFIFQYYREEENGRGNFPPRFSGLQFPNYSSELNVNALELDDSALYLCASSFWPLNTEAFFGQGTRLTVV.

J is TRBJ2-1 and V is TRBV4-3; TRBD2 aligns across 11 bases. The trim removed 0 bases at V and 4 bases at J, leaving 8 bases unmatched. This CDR3 contains 18 residues. Germline V gives CDR1 LGHNA, CDR2 YSLEER. The CDR3 region is CASSQDTASGGNYNEQFF. DNA of the CDR3: TGCGCCAGCAGCCAAGATACGGCTAGCGGGGGGAATTACAATGAGCAGTTCTTC.